The 10 T cell receptor beta chains listed next were all sequenced from one sample in a study of blood T cell repertoires in COVID-19. Using immunoSEQ multiplex PCR, the repertoire was profiled, and TCRdb retains in-frame clones only, with some absent. The sample has 130,000 to 150,000 clones, roughly 80% seen once. The specimen sequenced was PBMCs or T cells enriched from blood (not recorded which). These receptor sequences come from a man aged 45 to 65 who had recovered from COVID-19.

The CDR3 bases are TGTGCCAGCAGACTGGACAGGGCGGGTTCACCCCTCCACTTT. Protein sequence: CASRLDRAGSPLHF. This chain uses TRBV6-5 with TRBJ1-6, with 8 bases identical to TRBD1. The V and J ends lost 6 bases and 9 bases, in that order; junction bases with no gene match: 7. Germline V gene sequence: CDR1 MNHEY, CDR2 SVGAGI. This CDR3 is built from 14 residues.

V usage is TRBV2 and J usage is TRBJ1-5; 9 positions match TRBD1. Germline lookup yields CDR1 SNHLY and CDR2 FYNNEI. This CDR3 spans 12 amino acids. Unmatched junction bases numbered 6, after V lost 3 bases and J lost 15 bases. The CDR3 loop reads CASSEWDRVGHF. CDR3 nucleotide sequence: TGTGCCAGCAGTGAGTGGGACAGGGTAGGGCATTTT.

This clone was observed a handful of times. The chain joins TRBV6-5 to TRBJ1-1, with 7 bases aligning to TRBD1. V was clipped by 6 bases and J by 0 bases; unmatched bases: 7. CDR3 length: 15 residues. Per germline, CDR1 MNHEY and CDR2 SVGAGI. The CDR3 loop is CASRQKGGVNTEAFF. CDR3 coding DNA: TGTGCCAGCAGACAAAAAGGGGGCGTGAACACTGAAGCTTTCTTT.

This chain joins TRBV7-9 and TRBJ1-2; 8 nucleotides match TRBD1. Germline values: CDR1 SEHNR, CDR2 FQNEAQ (reference sequence). V lost 8 bases, J lost 5 bases, and 4 bases stayed unmatched. The CDR3 is 12 amino acids. CDR3 nucleotides: TGTGCCAGCGCAGGGACAGGATATGGCTACACCTTC. It specifies CASAGTGYGYTF. The full variable domain, rest sourced from reference TRBV7-9 and TRBJ1-2, is DTGVSQNPRHKITKRGQNVTFRCDPISEHNRLYWYRQTLGQGPEFLTYFQNEAQLEKSRLLSDRFSAERPKGSFSTLEIQRTEQGDSAMYLCASAGTGYGYTFGSGTRLTVV.

This chain connects TRBV20-1 to TRBJ2-1, with TRBD2 identical over 11 bases. The junction had 7 bases not matched to a gene; V was cut back by 3 bases and J by 9 bases. From germline, CDR1 is DFQATT and CDR2 SNEGSKA (reference sequence). The CDR3 has 14 residues. Written as DNA, the CDR3 is TGCAGTGCTAGTATAGCGGGGGGGCGTAGTGAGCAGTTCTTC. Translated, it gives CSASIAGGRSEQFF.

This chain uses TRBV2 with TRBJ2-2, with TRBD2 matching 12 bases. Losses at the gene ends were 6 bases for V and 5 bases for J; bases not matched to a gene: 4. Per the germline V gene, CDR1 is SNHLY and CDR2 is FYNNEI. This CDR3 has 15 amino acids. The CDR3 DNA follows: TGTGCCAGCAGACGACTAGCGGGGGTTACCGGGGAGCTGTTTTTT. Encoded protein: CASRRLAGVTGELFF.

This rearrangement joins TRBV2 to TRBJ1-2; D not resolved. The ends were cut back, 5 bases at V and 2 bases at J, with 18 bases in the middle. The length of the CDR3 is 16 residues. The V gene's germline CDR1 is SNHLY and CDR2 FYNNEI. CDR3 sequence: CASSQSRGGFNYGYTF. CDR3 nucleotides: TGTGCCAGCAGTCAATCCAGAGGAGGGTTCAACTATGGCTACACCTTC.

This chain uses TRBV7-2 with TRBJ1-1; 7 bases fit TRBD1. The CDR3 is 13 residues long. Unmatched junction bases numbered 3, after V lost 8 bases and J lost 0 bases. Germline lookup yields CDR1 SGHTA and CDR2 FQGNSA. The CDR3 sequence: CASGGQLNTEAFF. CDR3 DNA: TGTGCCAGCGGGGGACAGCTGAACACTGAAGCTTTCTTT.

CDR3 residues: CASSYQGVLTYEQYF. Written as DNA, the CDR3 is TGTGCCAGCAGTTATCAGGGGGTCCTCACTTACGAGCAGTACTTC. This sequence joins TRBV6-2 or TRBV6-3 and TRBJ2-7; 7 bases are shared with TRBD1. Germline-derived CDR1 and CDR2 are MNHEY and SVGEGT. CDR3 length: 15 residues. With 3 bases clipped from V and 4 bases from J, the junction kept 9 bases outside the gene matches.

Only one count was recorded for this clone. The chain is built from TRBV28 and TRBJ1-2; perhaps TRBD1 as D (6 bases). The V and J ends lost 5 bases and 1 base respectively, with 14 bases between them. Germline CDR1 and CDR2: MDHEN and SYDVKM. The CDR3 is 15 amino acids. CDR3 sequence reads: CASSPGALINYGYTF. The CDR3 DNA sequence: TGTGCCAGCAGTCCAGGGGCCTTAATTAACTATGGCTACACCTTC.